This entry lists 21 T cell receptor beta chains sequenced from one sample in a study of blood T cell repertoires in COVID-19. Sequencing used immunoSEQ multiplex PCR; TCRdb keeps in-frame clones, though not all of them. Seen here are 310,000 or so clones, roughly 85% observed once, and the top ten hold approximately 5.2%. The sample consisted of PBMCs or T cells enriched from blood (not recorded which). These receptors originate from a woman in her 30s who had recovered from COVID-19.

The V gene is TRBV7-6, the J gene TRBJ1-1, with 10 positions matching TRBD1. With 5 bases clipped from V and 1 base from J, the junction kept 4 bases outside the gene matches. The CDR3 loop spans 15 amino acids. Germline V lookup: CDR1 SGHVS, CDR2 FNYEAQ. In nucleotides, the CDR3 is TGTGCCAGCAGCGTTAGGACAGGGGGGAACACTGAAGCTTTCTTT. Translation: CASSVRTGGNTEAFF.

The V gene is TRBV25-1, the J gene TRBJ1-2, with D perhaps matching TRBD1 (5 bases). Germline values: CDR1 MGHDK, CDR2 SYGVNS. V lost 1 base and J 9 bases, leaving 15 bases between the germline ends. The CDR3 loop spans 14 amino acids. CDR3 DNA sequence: TGTGCCAGCAGTGAATCTTTCCGCCAGGGCAGCTACACCTTC. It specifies CASSESFRQGSYTF.

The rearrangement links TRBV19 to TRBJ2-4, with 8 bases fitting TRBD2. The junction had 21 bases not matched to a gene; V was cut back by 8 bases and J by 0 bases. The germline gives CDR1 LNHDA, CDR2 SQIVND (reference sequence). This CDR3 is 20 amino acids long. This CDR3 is CASQDTPTGGPYVAKNIQYF. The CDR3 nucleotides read TGTGCCAGTCAGGACACCCCAACGGGGGGGCCTTATGTAGCCAAAAACATTCAGTACTTC.

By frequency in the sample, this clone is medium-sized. CDR3 sequence: CASSTPVGGRSNTGELFF. The CDR3 DNA follows: TGTGCCAGCAGCACCCCGGTCGGGGGGCGTTCCAACACCGGGGAGCTGTTTTTT. The chain combines TRBV5-6 with TRBJ2-2; tentatively, D is TRBD2 (7 bases). V lost 4 bases, J lost 2 bases, and 21 bases lay in between. This CDR3 region has 18 residues. Germline V lookup: CDR1 SGHDT, CDR2 YYEEEE.

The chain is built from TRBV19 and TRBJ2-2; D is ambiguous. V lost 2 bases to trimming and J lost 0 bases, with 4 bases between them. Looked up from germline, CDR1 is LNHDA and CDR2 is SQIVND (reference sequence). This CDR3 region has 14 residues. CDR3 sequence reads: CASSIRANTGELFF. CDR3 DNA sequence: TGTGCCAGTAGTATACGGGCGAACACCGGGGAGCTGTTTTTT.

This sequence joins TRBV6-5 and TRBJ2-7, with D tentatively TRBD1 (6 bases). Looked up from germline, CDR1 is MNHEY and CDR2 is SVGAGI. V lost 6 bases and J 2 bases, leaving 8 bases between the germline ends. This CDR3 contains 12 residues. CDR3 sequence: CASRGTPYEQYF. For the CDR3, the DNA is TGTGCCAGCAGGGGGACACCCTACGAGCAGTACTTC.

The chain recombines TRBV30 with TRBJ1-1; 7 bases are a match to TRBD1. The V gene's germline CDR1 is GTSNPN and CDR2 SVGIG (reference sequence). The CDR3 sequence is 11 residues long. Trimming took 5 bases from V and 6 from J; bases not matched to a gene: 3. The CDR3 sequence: CAWAGTAEAFF. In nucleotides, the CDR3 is TGTGCCTGGGCGGGGACAGCTGAAGCTTTCTTT.

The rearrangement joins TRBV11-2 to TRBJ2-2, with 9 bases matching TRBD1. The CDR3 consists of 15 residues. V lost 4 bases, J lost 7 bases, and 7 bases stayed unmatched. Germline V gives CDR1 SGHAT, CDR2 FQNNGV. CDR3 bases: TGTGCCAGCAGCTCGGCCGGGACAGGGTTCGGGGAGCTGTTTTTT. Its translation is CASSSAGTGFGELFF.

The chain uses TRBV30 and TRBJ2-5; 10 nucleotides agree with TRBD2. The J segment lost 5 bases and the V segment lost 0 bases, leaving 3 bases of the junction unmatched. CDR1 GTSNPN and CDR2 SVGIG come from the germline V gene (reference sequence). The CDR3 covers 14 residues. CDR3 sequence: CAWSVLAGHETQYF. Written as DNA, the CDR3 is TGTGCCTGGAGTGTACTAGCGGGGCACGAGACCCAGTACTTC.

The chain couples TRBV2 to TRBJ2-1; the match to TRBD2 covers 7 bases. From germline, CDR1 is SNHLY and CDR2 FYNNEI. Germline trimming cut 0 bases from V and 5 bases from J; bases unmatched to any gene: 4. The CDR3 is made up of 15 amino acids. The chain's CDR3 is CASSEAGRGNNEQFF. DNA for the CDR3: TGTGCCAGCAGTGAAGCCGGGCGGGGGAACAATGAGCAGTTCTTC. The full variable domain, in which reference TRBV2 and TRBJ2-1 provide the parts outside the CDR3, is EPEVTQTPSHQVTQMGQEVILRCVPISNHLYFYWYRQILGQKVEFLVSFYNNEISEKSEIFDDQFSVERPDGSNFTLKIRSTKLEDSAMYFCASSEAGRGNNEQFFGPGTRLTVL.

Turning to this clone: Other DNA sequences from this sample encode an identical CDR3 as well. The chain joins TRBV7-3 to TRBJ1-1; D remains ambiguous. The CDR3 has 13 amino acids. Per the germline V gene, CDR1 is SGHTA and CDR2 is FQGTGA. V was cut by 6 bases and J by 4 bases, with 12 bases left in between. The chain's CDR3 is CASSPGGSTEAFF. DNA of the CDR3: TGTGCCAGCAGTCCGGGTGGGAGCACTGAAGCTTTCTTT.

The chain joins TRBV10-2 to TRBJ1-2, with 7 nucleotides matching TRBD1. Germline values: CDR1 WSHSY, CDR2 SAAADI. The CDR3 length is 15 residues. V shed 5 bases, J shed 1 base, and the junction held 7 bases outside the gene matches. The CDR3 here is CASSYGTAYNYGYTF. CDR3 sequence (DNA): TGCGCCAGCAGTTACGGGACAGCTTATAACTATGGCTACACCTTC.

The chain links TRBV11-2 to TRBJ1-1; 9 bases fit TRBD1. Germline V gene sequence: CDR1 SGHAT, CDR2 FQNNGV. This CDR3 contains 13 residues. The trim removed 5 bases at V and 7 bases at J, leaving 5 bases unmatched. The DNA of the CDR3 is TGTGCCAGCAGCACGACAGGGGGGGGTGAAGCTTTCTTT. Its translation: CASSTTGGGEAFF.

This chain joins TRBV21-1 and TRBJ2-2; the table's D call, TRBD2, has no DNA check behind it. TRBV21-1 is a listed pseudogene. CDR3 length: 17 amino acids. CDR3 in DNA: TGTGCCAGATTTTCCCACGCGGGGGGGGCAGACACCGGGGAGCTGTTTTTT. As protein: CARFSHAGGADTGELFF.

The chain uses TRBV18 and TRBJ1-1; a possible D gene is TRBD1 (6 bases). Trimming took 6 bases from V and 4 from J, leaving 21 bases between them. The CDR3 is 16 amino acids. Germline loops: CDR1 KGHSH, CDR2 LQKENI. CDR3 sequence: CASSSDRGPVSTEAFF. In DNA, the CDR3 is TGTGCCAGCTCCTCGGACAGAGGGCCGGTGAGCACTGAAGCTTTCTTT.

The CDR3 region has the DNA TGTGCCAGCAGTTCCGGGAGGGGCACCTATAATTCACCCCTCCACTTT. It translates to CASSSGRGTYNSPLHF. The genes are TRBV6-5 and TRBJ1-6; tentative D call: TRBD1 (5 bases). The CDR3 covers 16 residues. The ends were cut back, 4 bases at V and 2 bases at J, with 12 bases in the middle. The germline CDR1 and CDR2 sequences are MNHEY and SVGAGI.

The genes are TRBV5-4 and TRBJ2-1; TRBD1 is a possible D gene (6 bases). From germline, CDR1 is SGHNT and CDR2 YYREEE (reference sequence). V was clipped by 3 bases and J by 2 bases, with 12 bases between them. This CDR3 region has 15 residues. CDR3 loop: CASSSDSVAYNEQFF. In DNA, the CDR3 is TGTGCCAGCAGCTCGGACAGCGTCGCCTACAATGAGCAGTTCTTC.

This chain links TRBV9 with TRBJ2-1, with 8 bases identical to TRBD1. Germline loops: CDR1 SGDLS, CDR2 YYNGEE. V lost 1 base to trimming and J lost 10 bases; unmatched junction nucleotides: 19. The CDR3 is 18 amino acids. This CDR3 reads CASSVLGRGPSNVREQFF. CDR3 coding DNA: TGTGCCAGCAGCGTATTAGGCAGGGGGCCCTCAAACGTGAGGGAGCAGTTCTTC.

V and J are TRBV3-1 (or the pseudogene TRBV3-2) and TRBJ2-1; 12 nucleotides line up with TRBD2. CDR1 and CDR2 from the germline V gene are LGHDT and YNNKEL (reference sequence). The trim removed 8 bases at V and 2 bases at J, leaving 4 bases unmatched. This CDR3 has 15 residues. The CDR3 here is CASSSGGATYNEQFF. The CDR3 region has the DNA TGTGCCAGCTCTAGCGGGGGGGCCACCTACAATGAGCAGTTCTTC.

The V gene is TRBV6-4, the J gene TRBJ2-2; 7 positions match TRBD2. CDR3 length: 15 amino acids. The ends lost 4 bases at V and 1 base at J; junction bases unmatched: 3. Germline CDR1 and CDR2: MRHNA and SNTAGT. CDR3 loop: CASSAGGGNTGELFF. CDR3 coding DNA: TGTGCCAGCAGTGCCGGCGGGGGGAACACCGGGGAGCTGTTTTTT.

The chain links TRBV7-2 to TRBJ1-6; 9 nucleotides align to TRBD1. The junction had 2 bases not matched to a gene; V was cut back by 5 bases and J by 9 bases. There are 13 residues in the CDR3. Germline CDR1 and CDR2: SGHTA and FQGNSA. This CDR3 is CASSPGQGSPLHF. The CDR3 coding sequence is TGTGCCAGCAGCCCGGGACAGGGTTCACCCCTCCACTTT.